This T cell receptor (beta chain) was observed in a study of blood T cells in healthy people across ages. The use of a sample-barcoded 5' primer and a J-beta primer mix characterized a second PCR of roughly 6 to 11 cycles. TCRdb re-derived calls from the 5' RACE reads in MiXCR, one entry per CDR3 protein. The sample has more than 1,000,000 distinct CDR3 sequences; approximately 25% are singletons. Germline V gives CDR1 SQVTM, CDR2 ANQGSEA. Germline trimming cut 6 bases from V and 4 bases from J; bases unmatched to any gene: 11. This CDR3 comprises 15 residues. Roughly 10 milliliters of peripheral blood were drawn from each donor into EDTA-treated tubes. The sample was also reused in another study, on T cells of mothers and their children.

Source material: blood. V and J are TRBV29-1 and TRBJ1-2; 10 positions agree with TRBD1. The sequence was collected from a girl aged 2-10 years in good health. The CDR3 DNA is TGCAGCGTGACCGGGACAGGGGCACAATTCTATGGCTACACCTTC. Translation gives CSVTGTGAQFYGYTF.